Sequencing of this TCR beta chain was carried out in a study of blood T cell repertoires in COVID-19. Sequencing used immunoSEQ multiplex PCR; TCRdb keeps in-frame clones, though not all of them. The sample consists of 95,000 to 150,000 clones, 80% to 90% of them appearing once. Sequencing used peripheral blood. The receptor comes from a woman in her 70s with acute or convalescent COVID-19.

CDR3 coding DNA: TGTGCCAGCAGCTTATGGGGTAACGGGGGGTCACCCCTCCACTTT. It yields the protein CASSLWGNGGSPLHF. V usage is TRBV7-9 and J usage is TRBJ1-6, with TRBD1 as a possible D gene (5 bases). Looked up from germline, CDR1 is SEHNR and CDR2 is FQNEAQ (reference sequence). V gave up 2 bases and J gave up 10 bases, with 15 bases separating them. This CDR3 contains 15 residues.